This TCR beta chain appears in the sequencing data of a study of response to subunit inactivated influenza vaccine. General study findings and limits: It was the authors' suggestion that each seasonal influenza vaccination recruits few new T cells.

TCRdb processed the RT-PCR reads anew with MiXCR; each CDR3 protein has one entry. The data show more than 150,000 distinct CDR3 sequences, roughly a tenth seen once. In regard to this clonotype: The antigen is not known.

The sample consisted of CD8+ T cells sorted from PBMCs, taken about 24 months after vaccination. This sequence originates from a man between 50 and 75 years old who received an inactivated influenza vaccine.

CDR3 sequence reads: CASSLGGWVTITGELFF. In DNA, the CDR3 is TGTGCCAGCAGCTTAGGTGGCTGGGTAACGATCACCGGGGAGCTGTTTTTT. The chain recombines TRBV7-9 with TRBJ2-2; D is unresolved. V was trimmed by 1 base and J by 4 bases, leaving 16 bases between them. The CDR3 has 17 amino acids. CDR1 SEHNR and CDR2 FQNEAQ come from the germline V gene (reference sequence).